A selection of T cell receptor beta chains follows, all from one sample in a study of blood T cell repertoires in COVID-19. Clones were read by immunoSEQ multiplex PCR, and TCRdb kept only the in-frame ones, dropping some. The sample consists of tens of thousands of clones, around 87% of them appearing once. Sequences were obtained from peripheral blood. The receptors come from a man in his forties or fifties with active COVID-19. The CDR3 runs from the conserved cysteine through the conserved F or W. Fields, in order: clone size, V gene, J gene, D gene, CDR3 protein, CDR3 DNA. A D gene is named only where the DNA matches it firmly. Clone size appears in some rows only: once, few, many, or a class for an expanded clone.

>-|TRBV24-1|TRBJ2-5|TRBD2
CATSDRASGGLAETQYF
TGTGCCACCAGCGATCGGGCTAGCGGGGGTCTGGCTGAGACCCAGTACTTC
>-|TRBV7-2|TRBJ2-7|-
CASSLRNTNEQYF
TGTGCCAGCAGTCTCAGGAACACGAACGAGCAGTACTTC
>-|TRBV4-2|TRBJ1-1|-
CASSQDGLLGTEAFF
TGTGCCAGCAGCCAAGACGGACTCCTGGGTACTGAAGCTTTCTTT
>-|TRBV9|TRBJ2-7|TRBD1
CASSVGDRDINEQYF
TGTGCCAGCAGCGTAGGGGACAGGGATATCAACGAGCAGTACTTC
>once|TRBV5-1|TRBJ2-7|TRBD1
CASSRQGAGEQYF
TGCGCCAGCAGCCGACAGGGGGCGGGGGAGCAGTACTTC
>few|TRBV27|TRBJ1-6|TRBD1
CASSFRGAFVNSPLHF
TGTGCCAGCAGTTTCAGGGGGGCGTTCGTTAATTCACCCCTCCACTTT
>few|TRBV28|TRBJ1-6|TRBD1
CASSERDRNNFRGNSPLHF
TGTGCCAGCAGTGAGAGGGACAGAAACAACTTTAGGGGTAATTCACCCCTCCACTTT
>-|TRBV7-2|TRBJ1-5|TRBD1
CASSLTPGQHQPQHF
TGTGCCAGCAGCTTAACACCGGGACAGCATCAGCCCCAGCATTTT
>-|TRBV7-9|TRBJ1-4|-
CASSLYLAATNEKLFF
TGTGCCAGCAGCTTATACTTAGCTGCAACTAATGAAAAACTGTTTTTT
>-|TRBV7-2|TRBJ2-3|-
CASSSRREKDTQYF
TGTGCCAGCAGCTCGCGGAGGGAGAAAGATACGCAGTATTTT
>-|TRBV19|TRBJ2-5|-
CASSIDGEETQYF
TGTGCCAGTAGTATCGACGGGGAAGAGACCCAGTACTTC
>few|TRBV6-6|TRBJ2-7|-
CASRPGLPSDEQYF
TGTGCCAGCAGACCGGGACTTCCTTCTGACGAGCAGTACTTC
>-|TRBV19|TRBJ1-1|-
CASSTTSGTEAFF
TGTGCCAGTAGTACAACCTCGGGCACTGAAGCTTTCTTT
>-|TRBV5-6|TRBJ1-1|TRBD1
CASSTPDGTGGTEAFF
TGTGCCAGCAGCACTCCAGACGGGACAGGGGGGACTGAAGCTTTCTTT
>-|TRBV20-1|TRBJ2-7|TRBD1
CSASNTGTGGLEQYF
TGCAGTGCTAGTAATACCGGGACAGGGGGACTCGAGCAGTACTTC
>-|TRBV9|TRBJ2-1|TRBD1
CASSVGTGQGNEQFF
TGTGCCAGCAGCGTAGGGACAGGGCAGGGTAATGAGCAGTTCTTC
>-|TRBV5-6|TRBJ2-2|TRBD1
CASSLTLAGGVDGELFF
TGTGCCAGCAGCTTGACCCTTGCAGGGGGCGTTGACGGGGAGCTGTTTTTT
>-|TRBV6-2/TRBV6-3|TRBJ2-5|TRBD1
CASSYPAQGIETQYF
TGTGCCAGCAGTTACCCCGCACAGGGGATAGAGACCCAGTACTTC
>-|TRBV5-4|TRBJ2-7|-
CASSPPGQSYEQYF
TGTGCCAGCAGCCCACCCGGACAGTCCTACGAGCAGTACTTC
>-|TRBV6-5|TRBJ1-1|-
CASRGEPTEAFF
TGTGCCAGCAGAGGAGAACCCACTGAAGCTTTCTTT
>-|TRBV12-3/TRBV12-4|TRBJ1-4|-
CASSLFRGEKLFF
TGTGCCAGCAGCCTTTTCCGGGGTGAAAAACTGTTTTTT
>-|TRBV15|TRBJ1-5|-
CATSRPGVSQPQHF
TGTGCCACCAGCAGACCCGGGGTTTCCCAGCCCCAGCATTTT
>-|TRBV2|TRBJ1-4|TRBD1
CASSAFRGSGEKLFF
TGTGCCAGCAGTGCTTTCAGGGGGTCGGGCGAAAAACTGTTTTTT
>-|TRBV4-3|TRBJ1-2|-
CASSQDHNSLLYGYTF
TGCGCCAGCAGCCAAGATCACAACAGCCTCCTCTATGGCTACACCTTC
>-|TRBV30|TRBJ2-5|-
CAWSGQVGETQYF
TGTGCCTGGAGTGGACAGGTTGGGGAGACCCAGTACTTC
>-|TRBV10-3|TRBJ2-5|TRBD1
CATQNRGGETQYF
TGTGCCACCCAAAACAGGGGTGGGGAGACCCAGTACTTC
>-|TRBV3-1/TRBV3-2|TRBJ2-7|-
CASSRRLGESAYF
TGTGCCAGCAGCCGAAGACTAGGCGAGAGCGCGTACTTC